This T cell receptor beta chain was identified in a study of blood T cell repertoires in COVID-19. Study information: COVID-19 samples, acute and convalescent, were from the United States, Italy and Spain. Sources were T cells, B-cell-depleted T cells, or PBMCs; the material itself was cDNA or gDNA.

In the original processing: Using reference gene primer amplification, nucleated cell counts were estimated. Clones were sequenced by immunoSEQ multiplex PCR, and TCRdb holds only the in-frame ones, with some missing. V and J calls and clone size are those listed in that table; D and trimming were worked out from the DNA. The table lists 48,000 or so clones, approximately 87% of them singletons, with around 6.4% in the top ten. Germline V gene lookup returns CDR1 KGHSH and CDR2 LQKENI. V lost 6 bases and J 7 bases, leaving 10 bases between the germline ends. CDR3 size: 12 residues. This rearrangement joins TRBV18 to TRBJ1-5; D may be TRBD1 (5 bases). This TCR derives from a woman between 55 and 75 years old with acute or convalescent COVID-19. Sequenced material: peripheral blood. CDR3 loop: CASSRQGQPQHF. The DNA for the CDR3 is TGTGCCAGCTCGCGGCAGGGCCAGCCCCAGCATTTT.